Below are 24 T cell receptor beta chains sequenced from a single sample in a study of cytomegalovirus exposure and HLA in healthy donors (dated by TCRdb to 2015 to 2018). The library was made by the immunoSEQ multiplex PCR assay. For the multiplex PCR, a mixture combining 60 forward primers for TCR Vbeta segments and 13 reverse primers for TCR Jbeta segments was used. TCRdb limited this immuneACCESS table to in-frame rearrangements with V and J called. A share of clones is missing; checked studies link under half to unresolved V genes, and the rest is unexplained. The sample includes tens of thousands of clones, with roughly 72% observed a single time. Less than 9.5% of the sample is taken by the ten largest. Material: PBMCs. The source is a woman in her forties or fifties in good health and CMV-seronegative.

This clone was recorded only once. This sequence joins TRBV2 and TRBJ2-1, with unresolved D. The germline CDR1 and CDR2 sequences are SNHLY and FYNNEI. The length of the CDR3 is 13 residues. V shed 6 bases and J shed 9 bases, with 15 bases lying between them. The DNA of the CDR3 is TGTGCCAGCAGCCCTGGTTTGTCGAGTGAGCAGTTCTTC. It translates to CASSPGLSSEQFF.

The V and J genes are TRBV27 and TRBJ1-5; 8 bases agree with TRBD1. The germline gives CDR1 MNHEY, CDR2 SMNVEV (reference sequence). The CDR3 has 15 residues. V shed 9 bases, J shed 2 bases, and the junction held 9 bases outside the gene matches. The CDR3 DNA sequence: TGTGCCAGTGGACAGGGATCCCTGGGCAATCAGCCCCAGCATTTT. This translates into CASGQGSLGNQPQHF.

V and J are TRBV4-3 and TRBJ1-1, with D perhaps matching TRBD1 (6 bases). The V end lost 1 base, the J end lost 0 bases, and 15 bases lay between the germline ends. The CDR3 has 17 amino acids. Germline CDR1 is LGHNA and CDR2 is YSLEER. The DNA for the CDR3 is TGCGCCAGCAGCCAAGGAGTCAGGGGAGGGATGAACACTGAAGCTTTCTTT. This translates into CASSQGVRGGMNTEAFF.

The chain joins TRBV28 to TRBJ1-2; 9 nucleotides agree with TRBD1. Per germline, CDR1 MDHEN and CDR2 SYDVKM. The CDR3 sequence is 12 residues long. V gave up 5 bases and J gave up 7 bases; unmatched junction bases: 2. CDR3 protein: CASSTGGAGYTF. The CDR3 DNA follows: TGTGCCAGCAGTACAGGGGGCGCTGGCTACACCTTC.

V usage is TRBV2 and J usage is TRBJ2-7; maybe TRBD1 (6 bases). The V end lost 1 base, the J end lost 5 bases, and 18 bases lay between the germline ends. Germline assignment: CDR1 SNHLY and CDR2 FYNNEI. The CDR3 has 16 amino acids. The CDR3 sequence is CASSEGWGRGVNEQYF. The CDR3 nucleotides read TGTGCCAGCAGTGAAGGGTGGGGCAGGGGAGTCAACGAGCAGTACTTC.

The chain combines TRBV18 with TRBJ1-5; TRBD1 is a possible D gene (5 bases). The CDR3 totals 15 residues. V shed 2 bases and J shed 5 bases, with 13 bases lying between them. Germline V gene sequence: CDR1 KGHSH, CDR2 LQKENI. The CDR3 nucleotides are TGTGCCAGCTCACCAACCTCGGGGGAGGATCAGCCCCAGCATTTT. This sequence encodes CASSPTSGEDQPQHF.

In its sample, this clone was seen a few times. The rearrangement joins TRBV28 to TRBJ1-5, with D unclear. Trimming took off 6 bases at V and 5 bases at J, with 11 bases between the two ends. CDR3 length equals 13 residues. Germline CDR1 is MDHEN and CDR2 is SYDVKM. The CDR3 region has the DNA TGTGCCAGCAGAACAGAACCTTATCAGCCCCAGCATTTT. It specifies CASRTEPYQPQHF.

The chain uses TRBV2 and TRBJ1-6, with 9 bases that match TRBD1. The CDR3 spans 15 residues. Germline assignment: CDR1 SNHLY and CDR2 FYNNEI. V shed 2 bases and J 7 bases; nucleotides not matched to a gene: 3. CDR3 nucleotide sequence: TGTGCCAGCAGTGAAATTGGACAGGGGAATTCACCCCTCCACTTT. Its translation: CASSEIGQGNSPLHF.

The rearrangement links TRBV15 to TRBJ1-3; D unclear. Germline V gives CDR1 LNHNV, CDR2 YYDKDF (reference sequence). The CDR3 contains 16 residues. The V gene lost 0 bases and the J gene lost 0 bases, with 9 bases spanning the gap. CDR3 protein: CATSRDRPDSGNTIYF. The CDR3 nucleotides are TGTGCCACCAGCAGAGACAGGCCTGACTCTGGAAACACCATATATTTT.

The chain carries TRBV30 and TRBJ2-5; 11 positions match TRBD2. The V gene's germline CDR1 is GTSNPN and CDR2 SVGIG (reference sequence). This CDR3 region has 15 residues. J lost 4 bases, V lost 2 bases, and 6 bases had no gene match. CDR3 nucleotides: TGTGCCTGGAGTACACTAGCGGGGGTCGGAGAGACCCAGTACTTC. Translating it yields CAWSTLAGVGETQYF.

Concerning this clone: Other DNA sequences in this sample translate to the same CDR3. J is TRBJ2-3 and V is TRBV27; no firm D call. This CDR3 has 13 residues. CDR1 and CDR2 (germline): MNHEY, SMNVEV (reference sequence). V shed 5 bases and J shed 0 bases, with 6 bases lying between them. This CDR3 reads CASSLLSTDTQYF. As DNA, the CDR3 is TGTGCCAGCAGTCTACTTAGCACAGATACGCAGTATTTT.

The chain combines TRBV2 with TRBJ2-1; possible D gene TRBD1, 5 bases. Trimming took off 3 bases at V and 5 bases at J, with 8 bases between the two ends. This CDR3 has 13 amino acids. The V gene's germline CDR1 is SNHLY and CDR2 FYNNEI. The CDR3 sequence: CASSELGHNEQFF. The CDR3 DNA reads as TGTGCCAGCAGTGAGTTGGGGCACAATGAGCAGTTCTTC.

The CDR3 region is CASSSTGLFLVSPLHF. Here the CDR3 DNA reads TGTGCCAGCAGCTCGACAGGGCTTTTCCTTGTTTCACCCCTCCACTTT. The V gene is TRBV7-2, the J gene TRBJ1-6, with 7 bases lining up with TRBD1. CDR3 length: 16 amino acids. Germline V gene data show CDR1 as SGHTA and CDR2 as FQGNSA. Trimming removed 4 bases from V and 9 bases from J; junction bases left unmatched: 12.

This clone was observed once. CDR3 sequence (DNA): TGCGCCAGCAGCGGGACAGTCCAAGAGACCCAGTACTTC. Translation: CASSGTVQETQYF. The chain links TRBV5-1 to TRBJ2-5, with 7 bases aligning to TRBD1. V shed 4 bases, J shed 1 base, and the junction held 1 base outside the gene matches. The CDR3 is 13 residues long. CDR1 and CDR2 from the germline V gene are SGHRS and YFSETQ.

The chain recombines TRBV6-6 with TRBJ1-5, with 9 bases matching TRBD1. In germline, CDR1 is MNHNY, CDR2 SVGAGI (reference sequence). Trimming cost V 6 bases and J 2 bases; bases outside gene matches: 5. The CDR3 consists of 15 residues. CDR3 sequence: CASSLGQGGNQPQHF. For the CDR3, the DNA is TGTGCCAGCAGCCTGGGACAGGGAGGCAATCAGCCCCAGCATTTT.

This clone was seen more than once but under ten times. V usage is TRBV6-1 and J usage is TRBJ2-3; 9 positions match TRBD2. This CDR3 spans 15 amino acids. Germline CDR1 MNHNS, CDR2 SASEGT. Germline trimming cut 0 bases from V and 6 bases from J; bases unmatched to any gene: 4. The DNA of the CDR3 is TGTGCCAGCAGTGAAGCGTTAACTAGCGGGGATACGCAGTATTTT. This sequence encodes CASSEALTSGDTQYF.

The genes are TRBV2 and TRBJ2-3; D is perhaps TRBD2 (6 bases). This CDR3 has 15 amino acids. Germline V lookup: CDR1 SNHLY, CDR2 FYNNEI. Between the trimmed V and J ends, which lost 6 bases and 7 bases, there was a span of 20 bases. CDR3 in DNA: TGTGCCAGCAGCATCCGGGAGAAGGAGGGTTATACGCAGTATTTT. Translating it yields CASSIREKEGYTQYF.

For the CDR3, the DNA is TGTGCCAGCAGCGTTACAGACACTGAAGCTTTCTTT. Translated, it gives CASSVTDTEAFF. The chain is built from TRBV9 and TRBJ1-1; no definite D call. V was cut by 2 bases and J by 3 bases, with 5 bases left in between. CDR3 length: 12 amino acids. Germline loops: CDR1 SGDLS, CDR2 YYNGEE.

This clone was counted a few times. The chain recombines TRBV29-1 with TRBJ1-1, with 8 bases aligning to TRBD1. Germline V gene lookup returns CDR1 SQVTM and CDR2 ANQGSEA. The CDR3 is made up of 13 amino acids. The V and J ends lost 6 bases and 2 bases, in that order; junction bases with no gene match: 5. The CDR3 sequence: CSVNTGGNTEAFF. In nucleotides, the CDR3 is TGCAGCGTCAATACAGGGGGAAACACTGAAGCTTTCTTT. The full variable domain, with the rest looked up from reference TRBV29-1 and TRBJ1-1, is SAVISQKPSRDICQRGTSLTIQCQVDSQVTMMFWYRQQPGQSLTLIATANQGSEATYESGFVIDKFPISRPNLTFSTLTVSNMSPEDSSIYLCSVNTGGNTEAFFGQGTRLTVV.

The gene calls are TRBV28 and TRBJ2-3; D not resolved. Germline values: CDR1 MDHEN, CDR2 SYDVKM. V lost 3 bases and J 2 bases, leaving 9 bases between the germline ends. This CDR3 contains 14 residues. The CDR3, as DNA: TGTGCCAGCAGTTTGGGCCAACTCACAGATACGCAGTATTTT. Its protein is CASSLGQLTDTQYF.

The chain has TRBV7-7 and TRBJ2-5; weak D call: TRBD1 (5 bases). There are 15 residues in the CDR3. With 2 bases removed from V and 5 bases from J, the gap between germline ends came to 15 bases. CDR1 and CDR2 (germline): SSHAT, FNYEAQ (reference sequence). In nucleotides, the CDR3 is TGTGCCAGCAGCTTAAATAGGGGATTGGGCGAGACCCAGTACTTC. Translated, it gives CASSLNRGLGETQYF. The full variable domain, completed using reference TRBV7-7 and TRBJ2-5, is GAGVSQSPRYKVTKRGQDVTLRCDPISSHATLYWYQQALGQGPEFLTYFNYEAQPDKSGLPSDRFSAERPEGSISTLTIQRTEQRDSAMYRCASSLNRGLGETQYFGPGTRLLVL.

The CDR3 region has the DNA TGTGCCAGCAACGACAGGGTCGCCGGTCGAGAGACCCAGTACTTC. It is translated as CASNDRVAGRETQYF. The chain uses TRBV2 and TRBJ2-5; TRBD1 aligns across 7 bases. V lost 7 bases to trimming and J lost 4 bases; unmatched junction nucleotides: 12. The germline V gene has CDR1 SNHLY and CDR2 FYNNEI. The CDR3 has 15 residues.

V and J are TRBV7-8 and TRBJ1-1; D is ambiguous. Germline loops: CDR1 SGHVS, CDR2 FQNEAQ. This CDR3 has 11 amino acids. Trimming pared 8 bases from V and 0 bases from J, leaving 4 bases between. DNA for the CDR3: TGTGCCAGCTTCATGAACACTGAAGCTTTCTTT. This translates into CASFMNTEAFF.

This clone was seen a handful of times. The CDR3 bases are TGCGCCAGCAGCCCTAGGCGGGCTGGGGAGGGCGGCTACACCTTC. Protein: CASSPRRAGEGGYTF. The chain carries TRBV5-1 and TRBJ1-2; D gene unclear. Germline CDR1 is SGHRS and CDR2 is YFSETQ. The CDR3 loop spans 15 amino acids. V shed 4 bases and J shed 8 bases, with 21 bases lying between them.